This TCR beta chain comes out of a study of identical twins' blood T cells. MiXCR, applied by TCRdb to the 5' RACE reads, yields one record per CDR3 protein. The data show a few hundred thousand distinct CDR3 sequences, with roughly 27% seen just once and more than 5.5% held by the top ten. This clonotype has a handful of counts. Likely shared infections and vaccines: all three twin pairs were reared together. With V trimmed by 5 bases and J by 8 bases, 9 bases remained unmatched. CDR3 size: 16 residues. Looked up from germline, CDR1 is MNHNS and CDR2 is SASEGT. Source material: PBMCs. The chain joins TRBV6-1 to TRBJ1-4; 12 bases match TRBD1. The receptor was derived from a woman aged 18 to 55 in good health. In DNA form, the CDR3 reads TGTGCCAGCAGTCGCCCCCCGGGACAGGGGGCCGAAAAACTGTTTTTT. This gives the protein CASSRPPGQGAEKLFF.